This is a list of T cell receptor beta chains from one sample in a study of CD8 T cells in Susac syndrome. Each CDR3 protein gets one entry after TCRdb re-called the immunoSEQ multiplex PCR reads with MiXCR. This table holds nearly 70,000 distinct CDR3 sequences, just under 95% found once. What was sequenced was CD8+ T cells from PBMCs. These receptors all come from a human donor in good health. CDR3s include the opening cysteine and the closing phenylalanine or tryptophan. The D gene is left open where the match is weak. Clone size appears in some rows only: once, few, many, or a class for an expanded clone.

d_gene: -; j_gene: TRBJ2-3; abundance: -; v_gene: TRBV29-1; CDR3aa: CSVEMGEGGPDTQYF; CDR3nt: TGCAGCGTTGAGATGGGCGAGGGTGGCCCAGATACGCAGTATTTT
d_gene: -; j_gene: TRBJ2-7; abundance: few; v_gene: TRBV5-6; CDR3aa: CASSQGPGAYEQYF; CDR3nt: TGTGCCAGCAGCCAAGGCCCAGGAGCCTACGAGCAGTACTTC
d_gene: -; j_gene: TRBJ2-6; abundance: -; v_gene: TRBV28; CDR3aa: CASTLRGHGSSGANVLTF; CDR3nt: TGTGCCAGCACCCTACGGGGACACGGTAGCTCTGGGGCCAACGTCCTGACTTTC
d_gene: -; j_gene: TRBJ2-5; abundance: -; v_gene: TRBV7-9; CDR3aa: CASSPRVIQETQYF; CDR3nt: TGTGCCAGCAGCCCTAGAGTGATCCAAGAGACCCAGTACTTC
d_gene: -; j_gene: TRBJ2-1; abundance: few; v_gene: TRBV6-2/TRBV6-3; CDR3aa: CASSGNEQFF; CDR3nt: TGTGCCAGCTCGGGCAATGAGCAGTTCTTC
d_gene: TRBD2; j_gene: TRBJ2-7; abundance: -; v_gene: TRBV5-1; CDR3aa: CASSLVGGGSEQYF; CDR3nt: TGCGCCAGCAGCTTGGTTGGCGGGGGTAGCGAGCAGTACTTC
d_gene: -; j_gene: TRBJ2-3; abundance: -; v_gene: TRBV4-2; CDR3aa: CASSQVPADTQYF; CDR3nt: TGTGCCAGCAGCCAAGTGCCGGCGGATACGCAGTATTTT
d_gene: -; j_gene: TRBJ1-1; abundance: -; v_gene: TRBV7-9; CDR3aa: CASSLVDGYTEAFF; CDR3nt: TGTGCCAGCAGCTTAGTTGACGGCTACACTGAAGCTTTCTTT
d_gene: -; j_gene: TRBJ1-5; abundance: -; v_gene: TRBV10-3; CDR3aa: CAIREGEYQPQHF; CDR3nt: TGTGCCATCAGGGAAGGAGAGTATCAGCCCCAGCATTTT
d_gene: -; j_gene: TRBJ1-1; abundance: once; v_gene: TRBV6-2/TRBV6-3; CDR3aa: CASRGFDMARITEAFF; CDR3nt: TGTGCCAGCAGGGGATTTGACATGGCCAGGATCACTGAAGCTTTCTTT
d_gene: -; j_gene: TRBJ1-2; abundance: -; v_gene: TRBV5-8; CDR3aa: CASSFRGSNYGYTF; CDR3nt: TGTGCCAGCAGCTTCCGGGGGTCGAACTATGGCTACACCTTC
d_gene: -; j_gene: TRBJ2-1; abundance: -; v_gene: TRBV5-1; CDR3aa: CASSPPGVLNYNEQFF; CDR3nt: TGCGCCAGCAGCCCCCCTGGAGTCCTTAACTACAATGAGCAGTTCTTC
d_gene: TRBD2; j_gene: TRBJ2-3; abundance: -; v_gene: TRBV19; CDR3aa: CASSPSGGASDTQYF; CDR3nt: TGTGCCAGTAGCCCTAGCGGGGGGGCATCAGATACGCAGTATTTT
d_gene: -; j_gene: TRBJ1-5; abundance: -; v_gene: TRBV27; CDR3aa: CASKPLGGYNQPQHF; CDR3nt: TGTGCCAGCAAACCCCTGGGGGGCTACAATCAGCCCCAGCATTTT
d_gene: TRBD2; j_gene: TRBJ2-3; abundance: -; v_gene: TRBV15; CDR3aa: CATSPRLAGGTSTDTQYF; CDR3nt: TGTGCCACCAGCCCTCGCCTAGCGGGGGGCACTAGCACAGATACGCAGTATTTT
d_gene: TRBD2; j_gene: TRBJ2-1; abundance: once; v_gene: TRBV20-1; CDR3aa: CSATGTRTNEQFF; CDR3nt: TGCAGTGCTACCGGGACTAGAACCAATGAGCAGTTCTTC
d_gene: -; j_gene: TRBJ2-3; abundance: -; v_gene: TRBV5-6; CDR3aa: CASSLAVSNTDTQYF; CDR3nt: TGTGCCAGCAGCTTGGCGGTAAGCAACACAGATACGCAGTATTTT
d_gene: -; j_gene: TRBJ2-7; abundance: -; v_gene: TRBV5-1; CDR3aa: CASSPARVDYEQYF; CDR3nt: TGCGCCAGCAGTCCCGCCCGAGTCGACTACGAGCAGTACTTC
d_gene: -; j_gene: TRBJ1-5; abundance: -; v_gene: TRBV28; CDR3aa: CASSLDGLFEQPQHF; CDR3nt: TGTGCCAGCAGTTTAGACGGTTTGTTTGAGCAGCCCCAGCATTTT
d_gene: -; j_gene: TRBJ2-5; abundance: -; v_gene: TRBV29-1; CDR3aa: CSVEILSGRETQYF; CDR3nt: TGCAGCGTTGAGATACTGTCGGGGAGGGAGACCCAGTACTTC
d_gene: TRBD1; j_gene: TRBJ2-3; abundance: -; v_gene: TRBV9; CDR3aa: CASSARTGDSTDTQYF; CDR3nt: TGTGCCAGCAGCGCCCGGACAGGGGATTCCACAGATACGCAGTATTTT
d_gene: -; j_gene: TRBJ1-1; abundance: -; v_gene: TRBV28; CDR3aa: CASTSLGLRLHTEAFF; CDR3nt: TGTGCCAGCACCAGTTTAGGTCTTCGACTACACACTGAAGCTTTCTTT
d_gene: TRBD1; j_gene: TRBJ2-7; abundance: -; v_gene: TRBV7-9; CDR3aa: CASRRTGDEQYF; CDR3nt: TGTGCCAGCAGAAGAACAGGGGACGAGCAGTACTTC
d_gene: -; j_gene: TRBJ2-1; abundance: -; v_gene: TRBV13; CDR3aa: CASSLEWPDSYNEQFF; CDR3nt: TGTGCCAGCAGCTTAGAATGGCCAGACTCCTACAATGAGCAGTTCTTC
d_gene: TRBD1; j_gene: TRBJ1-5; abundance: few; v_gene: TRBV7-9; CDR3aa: CASSSGTASNQPQHF; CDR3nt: TGTGCCAGCAGCTCCGGGACAGCTAGCAATCAGCCCCAGCATTTT
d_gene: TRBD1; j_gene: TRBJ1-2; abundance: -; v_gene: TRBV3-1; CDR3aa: CASSSRTGHLYGYTF; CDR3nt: TGTGCCAGCAGCTCGCGGACAGGGCACCTCTATGGCTACACCTTC
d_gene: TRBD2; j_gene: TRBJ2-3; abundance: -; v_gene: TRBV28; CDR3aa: CASSFGREMSTDTQYF; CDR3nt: TGTGCCAGCAGTTTCGGGAGGGAGATGAGCACAGATACGCAGTATTTT
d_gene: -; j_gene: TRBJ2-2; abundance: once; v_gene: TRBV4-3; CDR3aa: CASSQDSGPGELFF; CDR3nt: TGCGCCAGCAGCCAAGATTCGGGCCCCGGGGAGCTGTTTTTT
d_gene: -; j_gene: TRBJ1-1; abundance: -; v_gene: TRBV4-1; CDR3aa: CASRPGQLNTEAFF; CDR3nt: TGCGCCAGCAGACCAGGACAACTGAACACTGAAGCTTTCTTT
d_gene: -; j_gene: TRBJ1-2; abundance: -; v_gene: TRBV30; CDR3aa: CAWSVTRGRPVFYGYTF; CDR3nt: TGTGCCTGGAGTGTAACCCGGGGACGTCCTGTTTTCTATGGCTACACCTTC
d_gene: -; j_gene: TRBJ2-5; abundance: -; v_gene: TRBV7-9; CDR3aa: CASSSDGQETQYF; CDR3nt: TGTGCCAGCAGCTCGGACGGACAAGAGACCCAGTACTTC
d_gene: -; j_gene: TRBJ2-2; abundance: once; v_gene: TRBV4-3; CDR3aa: CASSLHPNTGELFF; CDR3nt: TGCGCCAGCAGCCTACATCCGAACACCGGGGAGCTGTTTTTT
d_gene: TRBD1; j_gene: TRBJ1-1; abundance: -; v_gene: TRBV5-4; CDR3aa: CASSLIGTANTEAFF; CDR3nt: TGTGCCAGCAGCTTGATCGGGACAGCTAACACTGAAGCTTTCTTT
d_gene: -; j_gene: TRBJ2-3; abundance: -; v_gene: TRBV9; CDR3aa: CASSVATGDFPTDTQYF; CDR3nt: TGTGCCAGCAGCGTAGCTACGGGAGACTTTCCCACAGATACGCAGTATTTT
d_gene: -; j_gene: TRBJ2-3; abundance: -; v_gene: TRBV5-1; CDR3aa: CASSTLVDTQYF; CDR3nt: TGCGCCAGCAGCACCCTTGTAGATACGCAGTATTTT
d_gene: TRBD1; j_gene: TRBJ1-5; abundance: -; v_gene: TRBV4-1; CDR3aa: CASSPRQGASQPQHF; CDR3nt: TGCGCCAGCAGCCCACGACAGGGGGCAAGTCAGCCCCAGCATTTT
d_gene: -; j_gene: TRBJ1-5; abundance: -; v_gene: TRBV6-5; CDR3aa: CASSSRQADQPQHF; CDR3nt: TGTGCCAGCAGTTCCAGACAGGCGGATCAGCCCCAGCATTTT
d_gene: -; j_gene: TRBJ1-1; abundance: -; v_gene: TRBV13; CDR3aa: CASILGFLGELEAFF; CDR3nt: TGTGCCAGCATCTTAGGATTTCTAGGTGAATTAGAAGCTTTCTTT
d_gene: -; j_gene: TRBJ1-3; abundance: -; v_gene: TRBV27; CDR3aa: CASSASGTTGPGNTIYF; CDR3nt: TGTGCCAGCAGTGCTTCCGGGACCACCGGCCCTGGAAACACCATATATTTT
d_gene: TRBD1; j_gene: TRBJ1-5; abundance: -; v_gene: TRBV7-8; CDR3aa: CASSLGEGQVNQPQHF; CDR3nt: TGTGCCAGCAGCTTGGGGGAAGGACAGGTTAATCAGCCCCAGCATTTT
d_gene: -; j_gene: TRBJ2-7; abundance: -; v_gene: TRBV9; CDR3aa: CASSSGAAPLGQYF; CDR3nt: TGTGCCAGCAGCAGTGGGGCAGCCCCTCTCGGGCAGTACTTC
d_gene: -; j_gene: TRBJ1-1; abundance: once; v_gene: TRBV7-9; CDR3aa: CASSFEGDEAFF; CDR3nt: TGTGCCAGCAGCTTCGAAGGGGATGAAGCTTTCTTT
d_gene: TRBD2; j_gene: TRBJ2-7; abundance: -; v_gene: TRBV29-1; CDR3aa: CSATSGGTYEQYF; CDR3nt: TGCAGCGCCACTAGCGGGGGGACCTACGAGCAGTACTTC
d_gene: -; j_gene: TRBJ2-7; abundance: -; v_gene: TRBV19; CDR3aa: CASSIVGSYEQYF; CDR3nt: TGTGCCAGTAGTATAGTGGGGTCCTACGAGCAGTACTTC
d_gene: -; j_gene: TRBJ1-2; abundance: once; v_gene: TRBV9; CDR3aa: CASSVASRGQPYGYTF; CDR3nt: TGTGCCAGCAGCGTAGCATCCCGTGGGCAGCCCTATGGCTACACCTTC
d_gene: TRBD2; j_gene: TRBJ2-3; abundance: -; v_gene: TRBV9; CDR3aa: CASSVGGTSGVMDTQYF; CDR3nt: TGTGCCAGCAGCGTAGGGGGGACTAGCGGGGTCATGGATACGCAGTATTTT
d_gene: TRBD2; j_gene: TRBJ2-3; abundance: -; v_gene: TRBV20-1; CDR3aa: CSARDGGGAFRLADTQYF; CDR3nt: TGCAGTGCTAGAGATGGCGGGGGGGCCTTCCGTCTAGCAGATACGCAGTATTTT
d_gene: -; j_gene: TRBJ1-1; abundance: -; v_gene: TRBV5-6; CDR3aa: CASSLLRPDLVSMNTEAFF; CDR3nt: TGTGCCAGCAGTCTCCTCCGGCCGGACTTAGTGTCAATGAACACTGAAGCTTTCTTT
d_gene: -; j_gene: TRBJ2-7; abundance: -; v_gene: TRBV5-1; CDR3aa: CASSLQPSYEQYF; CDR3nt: TGCGCCAGCAGCCTACAGCCTTCCTACGAGCAGTACTTC
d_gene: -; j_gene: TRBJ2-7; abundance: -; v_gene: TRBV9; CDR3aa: CASSEGSGLPYEQYF; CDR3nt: TGTGCCAGCAGCGAGGGGTCAGGGCTTCCCTACGAGCAGTACTTC
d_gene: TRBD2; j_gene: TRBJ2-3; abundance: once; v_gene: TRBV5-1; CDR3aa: CASSLRASGGRTDTQYF; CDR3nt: TGCGCCAGCAGCTTGCGCGCTAGCGGGGGGCGGACAGATACGCAGTATTTT
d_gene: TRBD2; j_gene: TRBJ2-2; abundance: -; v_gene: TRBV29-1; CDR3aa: CSVEDPEGLAVVGTGELFF; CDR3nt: TGCAGCGTTGAAGACCCAGAGGGACTAGCGGTCGTGGGGACCGGGGAGCTGTTTTTT
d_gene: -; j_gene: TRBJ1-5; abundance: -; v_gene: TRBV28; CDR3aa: CASSLLGLGDQPQHF; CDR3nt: TGTGCCAGCAGTCTTCTAGGGTTAGGGGATCAGCCCCAGCATTTT
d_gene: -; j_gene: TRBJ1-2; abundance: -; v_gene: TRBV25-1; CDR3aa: CASSELGPRYGYTF; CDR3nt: TGTGCCAGCAGTGAGCTGGGCCCTCGCTATGGCTACACCTTC
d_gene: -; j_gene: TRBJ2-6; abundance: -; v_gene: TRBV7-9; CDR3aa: CASSSLERSHSGANVLTF; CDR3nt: TGTGCCAGCAGCTCTTTGGAGAGGTCCCACTCTGGGGCCAACGTCCTGACTTTC
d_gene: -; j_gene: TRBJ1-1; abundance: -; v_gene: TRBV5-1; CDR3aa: CASSLGTMGHTEAFF; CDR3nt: TGCGCCAGCAGCTTGGGGACAATGGGGCACACTGAAGCTTTCTTT
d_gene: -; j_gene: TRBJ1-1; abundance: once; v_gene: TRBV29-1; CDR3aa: CSVEVLNTEAFF; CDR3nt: TGCAGCGTTGAAGTGTTGAACACTGAAGCTTTCTTT
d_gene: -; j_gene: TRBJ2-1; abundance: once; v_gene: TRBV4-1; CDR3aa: CASSYRGGGYNEQFF; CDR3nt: TGCGCCAGCAGCTACCGGGGAGGGGGATACAATGAGCAGTTCTTC
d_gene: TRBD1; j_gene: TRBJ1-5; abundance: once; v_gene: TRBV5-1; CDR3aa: CASSLETGANQPQHF; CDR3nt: TGCGCCAGCAGCTTGGAAACAGGGGCCAATCAGCCCCAGCATTTT
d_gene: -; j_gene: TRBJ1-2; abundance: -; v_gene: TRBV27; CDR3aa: CASSFGSDYGYTF; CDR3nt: TGTGCCAGCAGCTTCGGGAGCGACTATGGCTACACCTTC